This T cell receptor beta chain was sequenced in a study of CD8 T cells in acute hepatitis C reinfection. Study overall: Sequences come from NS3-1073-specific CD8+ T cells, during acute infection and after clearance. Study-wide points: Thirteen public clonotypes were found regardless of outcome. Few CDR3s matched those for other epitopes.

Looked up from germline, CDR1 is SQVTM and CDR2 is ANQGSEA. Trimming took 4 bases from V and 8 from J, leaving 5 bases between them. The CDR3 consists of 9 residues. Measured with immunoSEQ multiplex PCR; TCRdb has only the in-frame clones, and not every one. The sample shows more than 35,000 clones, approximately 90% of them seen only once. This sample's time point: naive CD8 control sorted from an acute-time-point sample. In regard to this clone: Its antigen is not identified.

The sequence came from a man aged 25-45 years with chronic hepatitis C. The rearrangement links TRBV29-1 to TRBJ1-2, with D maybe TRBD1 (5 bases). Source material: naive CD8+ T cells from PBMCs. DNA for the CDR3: TGCAGCGTTGCAGGGGGCTACACCTTC. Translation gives CSVAGGYTF. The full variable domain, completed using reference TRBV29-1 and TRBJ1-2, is SAVISQKPSRDICQRGTSLTIQCQVDSQVTMMFWYRQQPGQSLTLIATANQGSEATYESGFVIDKFPISRPNLTFSTLTVSNMSPEDSSIYLCSVAGGYTFGSGTRLTVV.